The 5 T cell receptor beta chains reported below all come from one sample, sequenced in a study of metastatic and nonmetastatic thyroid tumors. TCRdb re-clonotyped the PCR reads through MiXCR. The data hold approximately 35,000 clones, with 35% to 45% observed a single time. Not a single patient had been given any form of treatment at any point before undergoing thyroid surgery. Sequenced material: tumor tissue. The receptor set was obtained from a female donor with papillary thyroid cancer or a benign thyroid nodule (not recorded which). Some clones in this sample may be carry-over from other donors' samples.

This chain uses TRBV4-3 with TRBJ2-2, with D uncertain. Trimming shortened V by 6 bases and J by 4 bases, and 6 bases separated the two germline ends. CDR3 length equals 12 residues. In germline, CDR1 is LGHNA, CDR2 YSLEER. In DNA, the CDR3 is TGCGCCAGCAGTCGAAGCACCGGGGAGCTGTTTTTT. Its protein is CASSRSTGELFF.

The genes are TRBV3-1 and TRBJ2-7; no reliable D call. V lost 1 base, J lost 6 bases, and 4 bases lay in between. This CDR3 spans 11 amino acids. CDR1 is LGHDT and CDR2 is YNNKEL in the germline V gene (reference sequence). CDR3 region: CASSQAIEQYF. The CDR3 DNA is TGTGCCAGCAGCCAAGCAATCGAGCAGTACTTC.

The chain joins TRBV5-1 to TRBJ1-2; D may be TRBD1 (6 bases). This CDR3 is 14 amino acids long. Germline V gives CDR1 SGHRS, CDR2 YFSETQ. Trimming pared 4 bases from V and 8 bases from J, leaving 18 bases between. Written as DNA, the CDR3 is TGCGCCAGCAGCACTGAGAACAGGGCGGAGGGCTACACCTTC. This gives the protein CASSTENRAEGYTF.

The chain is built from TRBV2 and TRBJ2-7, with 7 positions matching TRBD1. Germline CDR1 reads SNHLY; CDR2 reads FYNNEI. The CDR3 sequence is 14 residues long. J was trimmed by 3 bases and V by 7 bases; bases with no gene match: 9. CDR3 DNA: TGTGCCAGCATCCCTGACAGGGTTCTCTACGAGCAGTACTTC. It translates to CASIPDRVLYEQYF.

CDR3 loop: CASSLTGGVDGYTF. The CDR3 bases are TGCGCCAGCAGCTTGACAGGGGGCGTGGATGGCTACACCTTC. The V call is TRBV5-1, the J call TRBJ1-2; 9 bases are shared with TRBD1. This CDR3 has 14 amino acids. CDR1 is SGHRS and CDR2 is YFSETQ in the germline V gene. J lost 6 bases, V lost 1 base, and 4 bases had no gene match.